This record looks at one TCR beta chain sequence and its context. The data stem from a study of T cells after somatic rescue of genetic block. The repertoire was sequenced with immunoSEQ multiplex PCR; TCRdb's copy has only in-frame clones and lacks some. The sample shows over 95,000 clones, about 89% of them seen only once. The origin of this receptor is a woman under 30. Sequencing was performed on peripheral blood mononuclear cells (PBMCs).

CDR3 coding DNA: TGTGCCAGCACTATAGACAGGGACTCATCACCCCTCCACTTT. Protein: CASTIDRDSSPLHF. The chain combines TRBV6-5 with TRBJ1-6; 7 positions match TRBD1. Germline V gene sequence: CDR1 MNHEY, CDR2 SVGAGI. Trimming removed 7 bases from V and 10 bases from J; junction bases left unmatched: 10. The CDR3 is 14 residues long.